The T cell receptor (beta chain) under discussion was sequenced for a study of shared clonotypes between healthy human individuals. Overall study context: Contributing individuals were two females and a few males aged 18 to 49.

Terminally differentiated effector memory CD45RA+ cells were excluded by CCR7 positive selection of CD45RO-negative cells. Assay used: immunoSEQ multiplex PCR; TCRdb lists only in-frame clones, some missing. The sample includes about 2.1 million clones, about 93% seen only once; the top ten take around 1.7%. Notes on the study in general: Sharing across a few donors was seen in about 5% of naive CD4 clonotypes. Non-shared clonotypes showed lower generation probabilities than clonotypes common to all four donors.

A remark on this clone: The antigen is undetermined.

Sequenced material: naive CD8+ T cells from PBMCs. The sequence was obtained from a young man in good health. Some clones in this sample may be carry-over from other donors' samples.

This chain's CDR3 is CSVKTSESSYNEQFF. In DNA, the CDR3 is TGCAGCGTCAAGACTAGCGAGTCCTCCTACAATGAGCAGTTCTTC. V gene TRBV29-1 combines with J gene TRBJ2-1; 8 bases are shared with TRBD2. Germline trimming cut 6 bases from V and 0 bases from J; bases unmatched to any gene: 7. CDR3 length: 15 residues. The germline CDR1 and CDR2 sequences are SQVTM and ANQGSEA.